Listed below are T cell receptor beta chains from one sample, sequenced in a study of shared clonotypes between healthy human individuals. Here immunoSEQ multiplex PCR was the method, and the copy in TCRdb shows in-frame clones only, minus some. Of about 1.5 million clones listed, approximately 97% are singletons. Sequenced sample: naive CD4+ T cells sorted from blood. All receptors derive from a man aged 30-40 years in good health. The CDR3 runs from the conserved cysteine through the conserved F or W. A D gene is named only where the DNA matches it firmly. Not every row has a clone size; where given, it reads once, few, many or a size class.

-	TRBJ1-2	-	TRBV28	CASSPLWTPDYGYTF	TGTGCCAGCAGTCCCCTCTGGACGCCCGACTATGGCTACACCTTC
-	TRBJ2-7	-	TRBV9	CASSVERGSGIYEQYF	TGTGCCAGCAGCGTAGAAAGGGGGTCGGGCATCTACGAGCAGTACTTC
once	TRBJ1-1	TRBD1	TRBV2	CASSVPTGASWNTEAFF	TGTGCCAGCAGTGTTCCGACAGGGGCAAGTTGGAACACTGAAGCTTTCTTT
-	TRBJ2-2	-	TRBV28	CASSFSGVNTGELFF	TGTGCCAGCAGTTTTTCAGGGGTAAACACCGGGGAGCTGTTTTTT
once	TRBJ2-7	-	TRBV28	CASSSGGTSYEQYF	TGTGCCAGCAGTTCTGGCGGGACCTCCTACGAGCAGTACTTC
-	TRBJ2-7	TRBD2	TRBV5-1	CASRLLAGGAYEQYF	TGCGCCAGCAGACTACTAGCGGGAGGTGCCTACGAGCAGTACTTC
-	TRBJ2-2	-	TRBV4-3	CASSQDGGSNTGELFF	TGCGCCAGCAGCCAAGATGGAGGGTCCAACACCGGGGAGCTGTTTTTT
-	TRBJ2-1	-	TRBV25-1	CASSGNAGYEQFF	TGTGCCAGCAGTGGGAATGCGGGATATGAGCAGTTCTTC
-	TRBJ1-3	-	TRBV4-1	CASSQPDRPGNTIYF	TGCGCCAGCAGCCAACCCGACAGGCCTGGAAACACCATATATTTT
-	TRBJ2-7	TRBD2	TRBV19	CASSSSGRGYEQYF	TGTGCCAGTAGTTCTAGCGGGAGAGGGTACGAGCAGTACTTC
-	TRBJ2-7	-	TRBV2	CASSVGLAVTYEQYF	TGTGCCAGCAGTGTGGGGTTAGCCGTGACCTACGAGCAGTACTTC
-	TRBJ2-3	-	TRBV6-5	CASSYKGGEAQYF	TGTGCCAGCAGTTATAAAGGCGGGGAGGCGCAGTATTTT
-	TRBJ2-1	TRBD2	TRBV6-1	CASSEGLAWFF	TGTGCCAGCAGTGAGGGACTAGCTTGGTTCTTC
-	TRBJ1-2	-	TRBV7-9	CASTPRRGGDYGYTF	TGTGCCAGCACCCCTCGAAGGGGGGGAGACTATGGCTACACCTTC
-	TRBJ1-2	-	TRBV12-2	CASRLSGESYGYTF	TGTGCAAGTCGCTTATCAGGGGAGAGCTATGGCTACACCTTC
few	TRBJ1-5	-	TRBV27	CASRGQTNQPQHF	TGTGCCAGCAGAGGGCAGACGAATCAGCCCCAGCATTTT
once	TRBJ2-7	TRBD1	TRBV5-1	CASSLGRTGSAYEQYF	TGCGCCAGCAGCTTGGGGAGGACAGGGTCAGCCTACGAGCAGTACTTC
once	TRBJ1-4	-	TRBV18	CASSLNRFANRPHNEKLFF	TGTGCCAGCTCTCTCAACAGATTTGCTAACAGGCCTCATAATGAAAAACTGTTTTTT
-	TRBJ1-1	-	TRBV6-1	CASSSARWGNTEAFF	TGTGCCAGCAGTTCAGCAAGGTGGGGGAACACTGAAGCTTTCTTT
once	TRBJ2-5	-	TRBV11-2	CASSRLEEETQYF	TGTGCCAGCAGCCGACTGGAAGAAGAGACCCAGTACTTC
-	TRBJ2-1	TRBD2	TRBV4-1	CASSQDLAGPSSYNEQFF	TGCGCCAGCAGCCAAGATCTAGCGGGGCCGAGCTCCTACAATGAGCAGTTCTTC
-	TRBJ2-7	-	TRBV5-8	CASSVYYEQYF	TGTGCCAGCAGCGTGTACTACGAGCAGTACTTC
-	TRBJ2-3	-	TRBV27	CASNLLGSTDTQYF	TGTGCCAGCAACCTCCTCGGTAGCACAGATACGCAGTATTTT
-	TRBJ1-5	-	TRBV15	CATSRDSYGGNQPQHF	TGTGCCACCAGCAGAGATTCGTATGGCGGCAATCAGCCCCAGCATTTT
-	TRBJ2-3	-	TRBV28	CASSFSAGTDTQYF	TGTGCCAGCAGTTTCTCCGCAGGCACAGATACGCAGTATTTT
-	TRBJ2-3	TRBD1	TRBV29-1	CSVLSSGGGTDTQYF	TGCAGCGTCCTGTCCTCAGGGGGCGGCACAGATACGCAGTATTTT
-	TRBJ2-2	TRBD2	TRBV5-4	CASSPEGLAGSGELFF	TGTGCCAGCAGCCCAGAGGGACTAGCGGGATCCGGGGAGCTGTTTTTT
-	TRBJ2-7	-	TRBV5-1	CASSVVPSSYEQYF	TGCGCCAGCAGCGTAGTCCCCAGCTCCTACGAGCAGTACTTC
-	TRBJ2-7	TRBD2	TRBV30	CAWSVPRLAGGSSYEQYF	TGTGCCTGGAGTGTACCCCGGCTAGCGGGAGGATCGTCCTACGAGCAGTACTTC
-	TRBJ1-2	TRBD1	TRBV27	CASSPIWTGGPLNYGYTF	TGTGCCAGCAGTCCCATCTGGACAGGAGGGCCATTAAACTATGGCTACACCTTC
-	TRBJ2-1	-	TRBV28	CASGGFVVLFF	TGTGCCAGCGGAGGGTTTGTCGTCCTGTTCTTC
-	TRBJ2-7	-	TRBV6-4	CASSVDFEDEQYF	TGTGCCAGCAGTGTCGACTTTGAGGACGAGCAGTACTTC
-	TRBJ1-2	-	TRBV7-9	CASSPTLTGNYGYTF	TGTGCCAGCAGCCCTACTCTAACAGGGAACTATGGCTACACCTTC
once	TRBJ2-5	-	TRBV28	CASRHDRTGEETQYF	TGTGCCAGCAGACACGATAGGACTGGGGAAGAGACCCAGTACTTC
-	TRBJ2-7	TRBD1	TRBV5-1	CASGTGTGAPYEQYF	TGCGCCAGCGGGACCGGGACAGGGGCCCCATACGAGCAGTACTTC
-	TRBJ2-3	TRBD1	TRBV5-8	CASSSSTGLDTQYF	TGTGCCAGCAGCTCTTCGACAGGGCTAGATACGCAGTATTTT
few	TRBJ1-5	-	TRBV6-6	CASTPIGRTNQPQHF	TGTGCCAGCACTCCAATAGGGCGTACCAATCAGCCCCAGCATTTT
-	TRBJ2-1	TRBD2	TRBV28	CASSLFGLAGAYEQFF	TGTGCCAGCAGTTTATTTGGACTAGCGGGAGCTTATGAGCAGTTCTTC
-	TRBJ1-5	TRBD1	TRBV30	CAWSASTGKPQHF	TGTGCCTGGAGTGCGTCGACAGGGAAGCCCCAGCATTTT
-	TRBJ2-5	TRBD2	TRBV28	CVGGRSGTQETQYF	TGTGTCGGCGGGCGGAGCGGGACTCAAGAGACCCAGTACTTC
-	TRBJ2-2	TRBD2	TRBV7-8	CASSYGTSGSGGELFF	TGTGCCAGCAGTTACGGGACTAGCGGGAGTGGCGGGGAGCTGTTTTTT
once	TRBJ2-7	-	TRBV9	CASSVAPGGYEQYF	TGTGCCAGCAGCGTAGCCCCTGGCGGCTACGAGCAGTATTTC
-	TRBJ2-4	TRBD2	TRBV18	CASSPQDGTSGYKNIQYF	TGTGCCAGCTCACCGCAAGACGGGACTAGCGGGTACAAAAACATTCAGTACTTC
-	TRBJ1-1	TRBD1	TRBV5-1	CASSLQGQPNTEAFF	TGCGCCAGCAGCTTGCAGGGACAGCCGAACACTGAAGCTTTCTTT
-	TRBJ2-5	-	TRBV15	CATSMRQSQETQYF	TGTGCCACCAGCATGCGACAGAGCCAAGAGACCCAGTACTTC
once	TRBJ2-7	TRBD2	TRBV11-2	CASSSSGFSYEQYF	TGTGCCAGCAGCTCTAGCGGTTTCTCCTACGAGCAGTACTTC
-	TRBJ2-3	-	TRBV21-1	CASSPRGKSAKDTQYF	TGTGCCAGCAGCCCCCGTGGAAAGTCAGCCAAAGATACGCAGTATTTT
-	TRBJ2-2	TRBD1	TRBV7-2	CASFQIGQGVRELFF	TGTGCCAGCTTTCAGATCGGACAGGGTGTACGGGAGCTGTTTTTT
-	TRBJ1-4	-	TRBV5-1	CASSPGLGEKLFF	TGCGCCAGCAGCCCGGGCCTGGGCGAAAAACTGTTTTTT
-	TRBJ1-1	-	TRBV14	CASSEEGASPRGTEAFF	TGTGCCAGCAGCGAAGAAGGGGCCAGTCCCCGGGGCACTGAAGCTTTCTTT
-	TRBJ2-5	TRBD1	TRBV6-5	CASSYGDRGFYETQYF	TGTGCCAGCAGTTACGGGGACAGGGGGTTCTACGAGACCCAGTACTTC
-	TRBJ2-2	TRBD2	TRBV5-1	CASSGLAPGELFF	TGCGCCAGCAGCGGACTAGCGCCCGGGGAGCTGTTTTTT
-	TRBJ1-2	-	TRBV14	CASSQGLGGGYTF	TGTGCCAGCAGCCAAGGGCTCGGGGGGGGCTACACCTTC
-	TRBJ2-7	-	TRBV7-9	CASSFLSYYEQYF	TGTGCCAGCAGCTTTCTTTCGTACTACGAGCAGTACTTC
-	TRBJ2-2	-	TRBV18	CASSRTVKDTGELFF	TGTGCCAGCTCAAGGACAGTAAAGGACACCGGGGAGCTGTTTTTT
once	TRBJ2-3	-	TRBV5-1	CASSLAGLASTDTQYF	TGCGCCAGCAGCTTGGCAGGTCTAGCTAGCACAGATACGCAGTATTTT
-	TRBJ2-1	TRBD2	TRBV7-3	CASSSGLAGGYEQFF	TGTGCCAGCAGCTCGGGACTAGCGGGAGGTTATGAGCAGTTCTTC
-	TRBJ2-7	TRBD1	TRBV7-2	CASSPTDRGEQYF	TGTGCCAGCAGCCCCACGGACAGGGGCGAGCAGTACTTC